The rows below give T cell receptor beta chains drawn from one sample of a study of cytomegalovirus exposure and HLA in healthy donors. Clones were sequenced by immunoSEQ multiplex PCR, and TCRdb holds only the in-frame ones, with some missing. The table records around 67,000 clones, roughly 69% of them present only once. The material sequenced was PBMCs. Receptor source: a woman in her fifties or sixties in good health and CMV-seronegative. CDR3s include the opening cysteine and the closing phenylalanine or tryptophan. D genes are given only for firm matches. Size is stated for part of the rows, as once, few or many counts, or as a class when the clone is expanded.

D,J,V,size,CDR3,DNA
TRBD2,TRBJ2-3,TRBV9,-,CASSLTFSGRASDTQYF,TGTGCCAGCAGCCTAACCTTTAGCGGGAGGGCCTCAGATACGCAGTATTTT
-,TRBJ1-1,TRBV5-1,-,CASSLVPGEWEAFF,TGCGCCAGCAGCTTGGTCCCAGGCGAATGGGAAGCTTTCTTT
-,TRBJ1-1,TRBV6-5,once,CASSYSGREAFF,TGTGCCAGCAGTTACTCGGGGAGGGAAGCTTTCTTT
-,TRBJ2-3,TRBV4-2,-,CASSQDRLPRGDTQYF,TGTGCCAGCAGCCAGGATCGACTGCCGCGCGGAGATACGCAGTATTTT
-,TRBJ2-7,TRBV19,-,CASSKAGGSYEQYF,TGTGCCAGTAGTAAGGCAGGGGGGTCCTACGAGCAGTACTTC
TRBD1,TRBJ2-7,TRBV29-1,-,CSATRDRGYEQYF,TGCAGCGCTACGCGGGACAGGGGCTACGAGCAGTACTTC
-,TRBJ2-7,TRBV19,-,CATATGRSYEQYF,TGTGCCACTGCGACAGGCCGCTCCTACGAGCAGTACTTC
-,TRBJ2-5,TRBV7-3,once,CASTKRLGAGETQYF,TGTGCCAGCACCAAACGGCTGGGGGCGGGAGAGACCCAGTACTTC
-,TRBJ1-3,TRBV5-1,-,CASSSQGNANTIYF,TGCGCCAGCAGCTCTCAGGGTAATGCAAACACCATATATTTT
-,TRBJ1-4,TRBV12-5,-,CASGSPTGATNEKLFF,TGTGCTAGTGGTTCACCTACAGGAGCAACTAATGAAAAACTGTTTTTT
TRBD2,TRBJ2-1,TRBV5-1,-,CASSITSGSYNEQFF,TGCGCCAGCAGCATTACTAGCGGCTCCTACAATGAGCAGTTCTTC
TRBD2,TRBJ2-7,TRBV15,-,CATSRGLAEGAYEQYF,TGTGCCACCAGCAGAGGACTAGCGGAGGGAGCCTACGAGCAGTACTTC
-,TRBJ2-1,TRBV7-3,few,CASSLEPTMDEQFF,TGTGCCAGCAGCCTTGAGCCAACTATGGATGAGCAGTTCTTC
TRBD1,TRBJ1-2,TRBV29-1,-,CSVWGQGALGYTF,TGCAGCGTTTGGGGACAGGGGGCGCTCGGCTACACCTTC
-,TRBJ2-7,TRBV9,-,CASSVGSTTYEQYF,TGTGCCAGCAGCGTAGGTTCTACCACCTACGAGCAGTACTTC
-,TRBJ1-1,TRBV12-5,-,CASGMTEPNTEAFF,TGTGCTAGTGGCATGACAGAGCCAAACACTGAAGCTTTCTTT
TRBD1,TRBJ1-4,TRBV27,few,CASSLSGTGNEKLFF,TGTGCCAGCAGTTTATCGGGGACAGGAAATGAAAAACTGTTTTTT
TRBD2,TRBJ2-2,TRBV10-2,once,CASSPPSGSGELFF,TGCGCCAGCAGTCCCCCTAGCGGGTCTGGGGAGCTGTTTTTT
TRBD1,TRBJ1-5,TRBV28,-,CASSPPRQGGQPQHF,TGTGCCAGCAGTCCCCCCCGACAGGGGGGACAGCCCCAGCATTTT
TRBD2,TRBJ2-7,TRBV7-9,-,CASSKQRGDGEQYF,TGTGCCAGCAGCAAGCAGCGGGGGGATGGCGAGCAGTACTTC
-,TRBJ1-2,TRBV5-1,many,CASSLGGENYGYTF,TGCGCCAGCAGCTTGGGGGGGGAGAACTATGGCTACACCTTC
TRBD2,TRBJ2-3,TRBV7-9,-,CASSGTSGRAGDTQYF,TGTGCCAGCAGCGGGACTAGCGGGAGGGCTGGAGATACGCAGTATTTT
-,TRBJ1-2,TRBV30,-,CAWSGGPYGYTF,TGTGCCTGGAGTGGGGGCCCCTATGGCTACACCTTC
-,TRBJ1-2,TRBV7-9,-,CASSLAGGRGVYGYTF,TGTGCCAGCAGCTTAGCAGGGGGTCGGGGGGTCTATGGCTACACCTTC
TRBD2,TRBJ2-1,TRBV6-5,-,CASSLLAGSVAGQFF,TGTGCCAGCAGCTTACTAGCGGGATCAGTCGCTGGGCAGTTCTTC
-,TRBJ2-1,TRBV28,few,CASSSTSSYNEQFF,TGTGCCAGCAGTTCGACTAGCTCCTACAATGAGCAGTTCTTC
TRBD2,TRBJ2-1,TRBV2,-,CASSEGLAGFYEQFF,TGTGCCAGCAGTGAGGGCCTAGCGGGATTTTATGAGCAGTTCTTC
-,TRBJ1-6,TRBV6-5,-,CASRPPGGISPLHF,TGTGCCAGCAGACCCCCCGGCGGGATTTCACCCCTCCACTTT
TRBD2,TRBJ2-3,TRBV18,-,CASSAPVAGGPYTDTQYF,TGTGCCAGCTCAGCGCCCGTAGCGGGAGGACCTTACACAGATACGCAGTATTTT
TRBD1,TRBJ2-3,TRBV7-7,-,CASSLDRETTQYF,TGTGCTAGCAGCTTAGACAGGGAAACGACGCAGTATTTT
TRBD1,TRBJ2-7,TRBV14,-,CASSQGVPGQGSYEQYF,TGTGCCAGCAGCCAAGGGGTTCCGGGACAGGGTTCCTACGAGCAGTACTTC
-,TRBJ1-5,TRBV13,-,CASSPPLVVTETYSNQPQHF,TGTGCCAGCAGCCCTCCTCTTGTTGTGACAGAAACTTATAGCAATCAGCCCCAGCATTTT
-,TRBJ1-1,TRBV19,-,CASIPGGGGTEAFF,TGTGCCAGTATTCCGGGGGGAGGGGGCACTGAAGCTTTCTTT
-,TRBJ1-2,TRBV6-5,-,CASSYSRQFYGYTF,TGTGCCAGCAGTTACTCGAGGCAGTTCTATGGCTACACCTTC
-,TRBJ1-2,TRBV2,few,CASSPGWTYGYTF,TGTGCCAGCAGTCCAGGGTGGACCTATGGCTACACCTTC
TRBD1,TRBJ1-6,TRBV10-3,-,CAISPGTGGYNSPLHF,TGTGCCATCAGCCCCGGGACAGGGGGCTATAATTCACCCCTCCACTTT
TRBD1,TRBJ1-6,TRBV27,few,CASSPRGEPTPLHF,TGTGCCAGCAGTCCCAGGGGGGAGCCGACACCCCTCCACTTT